This T cell receptor (beta chain) was sequenced during a study of blood T cell repertoires in COVID-19. Study background: Some COVID-19 samples were acute and others convalescent; all came from the United States, Italy and Spain. Sources were T cells, B-cell-depleted T cells, or PBMCs; the material itself was cDNA or gDNA.

In the original processing: The assay estimated nucleated cells by amplifying reference gene primers. Data came from immunoSEQ multiplex PCR; TCRdb stores just in-frame clones and leaves some out. Clonal size and the V and J genes are those of that table, whereas D and trimming came from the DNA. The data show fewer than 500,000 clones, with roughly 91% seen just once and around 4.5% held by the top ten. CDR1 and CDR2 from the germline V gene are MGHRA and YSYEKL. The CDR3 is 14 residues long. J gave up 3 bases and V 4 bases, and 3 bases lay outside the gene matches. This rearrangement joins TRBV4-1 to TRBJ2-5, with TRBD1 matching over 9 bases. The sequence came from a woman in her 30s with acute or convalescent COVID-19. Sequencing was carried out using peripheral blood. The CDR3 bases are TGCGCCAGCAGCCGGACAGGGGATAAAGAGACCCAGTACTTC. This codes for CASSRTGDKETQYF.